The 27 T cell receptor beta chains given below trace back to one sample, sequenced in a study of tumor-infiltrating lymphocytes in oesophageal squamous cell carcinoma. MiXCR, run by TCRdb on the PCR reads, gives a single entry per CDR3 protein. The sample yields just under 20,000 distinct CDR3 sequences, around 39% seen once. Input material: esophageal tumor tissue. The source of these receptors is a male donor with esophageal squamous cell carcinoma.

This clonotype was counted between two and nine times. The gene calls are TRBV7-6 and TRBJ2-7; a possible D gene is TRBD1 (8 bases). CDR3 length equals 15 residues. V lost 5 bases and J 0 bases, leaving 14 bases between the germline ends. Germline V gene sequence: CDR1 SGHVS, CDR2 FNYEAQ. CDR3 coding DNA: TGTGCCAGCAGCATACAGGGGGGGGTCTCCTACGAGCAGTACTTC. It is translated as CASSIQGGVSYEQYF.

Points on this clonotype: The conserved final phenylalanine or tryptophan is absent from the CDR3, which likely points to a read error. The DNA is omitted, as the CDR3 cannot be located on it reliably, and the CDR3 follows TCRdb's listing. The V and J genes are TRBV7-3 and TRBJ2-3; the table names TRBD2, a call not compared with the DNA. The CDR3 sequence runs 16 residues, both termini included. Germline CDR1 is SGHTA and CDR2 is FQGTGA. The chain's CDR3 is CASSCLHLPTSSTSVR.

At least ten counts were recorded for this clonotype. This chain connects TRBV5-3 to TRBJ2-7; D gene uncertain. TRBV5-3 is an ORF for which the function is uncertain. The length of the CDR3 is 11 residues. V dropped 10 bases and J dropped 3 bases, with 11 bases sitting between them. CDR3 residues: CAPEVVYEQYF. The CDR3 DNA reads TGTGCCCCTGAAGTGGTCTACGAGCAGTACTTC.

Remarks on this clonotype: Likely a read error: the CDR3 ends without its conserved phenylalanine or tryptophan. No DNA is shown, since the ends of the CDR3 on it are uncertain; the CDR3 is the one TCRdb lists. The V and J genes are TRBV28 and TRBJ2-3; the table gives TRBD2 as D, unverified against the DNA. Germline V CDR1 and CDR2: MDHEN, SYDVKM. Including both end residues, the CDR3 is 18 amino acids long. CDR3 sequence: CASRTGTGPYNSPLHFGP.

This clonotype is medium-sized. V gene TRBV7-9 combines with J gene TRBJ2-1; 9 bases are a match to TRBD2. The germline V gene has CDR1 SEHNR and CDR2 FQNEAQ (reference sequence). Unmatched junction bases numbered 20, after V lost 7 bases and J lost 4 bases. This CDR3 comprises 19 residues. CDR3 loop: CASTLGAGRSSGAYNEQFF. Written as DNA, the CDR3 is TGTGCCAGCACCCTAGGGGCAGGGAGATCTAGCGGGGCATACAATGAGCAGTTCTTC. The variable domain in full, with the rest retrieved from reference TRBV7-9 and TRBJ2-1, is DTGVSQNPRHKITKRGQNVTFRCDPISEHNRLYWYRQTLGQGPEFLTYFQNEAQLEKSRLLSDRFSAERPKGSFSTLEIQRTEQGDSAMYLCASTLGAGRSSGAYNEQFFGPGTRLTVL.

The CDR3 nucleotides read TGTGCCAGTACATCCTACAATGAGCAGTTCTTC. Its protein is CASTSYNEQFF. The chain employs TRBV19 and TRBJ2-1, with no clear D. This CDR3 spans 11 amino acids. Germline V lookup: CDR1 LNHDA, CDR2 SQIVND (reference sequence). Trimming removed 7 bases at V and 1 base at J, with 2 bases between.

This clonotype was counted only a few times. The chain recombines TRBV7-6 with TRBJ2-5, with 7 positions matching TRBD1. Per the germline V gene, CDR1 is SGHVS and CDR2 is FNYEAQ. The CDR3 is made up of 11 amino acids. In nucleotides, the CDR3 is TGTGTCACAGGGGTTCAAGAGACCCAGTACTTC. It codes for CVTGVQETQYF.

This chain joins TRBV6-1 and TRBJ2-1, with D perhaps given as TRBD1 or TRBD2 (5 bases each). The better agreement between TRBJ2-7 and the DNA end casts doubt on the J call. This CDR3 contains 15 residues. CDR1 is MNHNS, CDR2 SASEGT, per germline. The CDR3 sequence: CASSELPGSSYEQYF. The CDR3, as DNA: TGTGCCAGCAGTGAATTGCCAGGGAGCTCCTACGAGCAGTACTTC.

Comment on this clonotype: Germline and junction disagree at one end, which may indicate a read error. The chain is built from TRBV6-1 and TRBJ2-1, with D hard to call. The CDR3 covers 14 residues. Germline V gene sequence: CDR1 MNHNS, CDR2 SASEGT. The CDR3 nucleotides read TGTGCCAGCAGTTACGGAGCCTATAATTCACCCCTCCACTTC. Translation: CASSYGAYNSPLHF.

This clonotype appeared once. The chain joins TRBV7-9 to TRBJ1-6; D remains unclear. The CDR3 has 15 amino acids. The germline V and J ends were trimmed by 1 base and 7 bases, with 11 bases remaining between them. CDR1 is SEHNR and CDR2 is FQNEAQ in the germline V gene (reference sequence). Written as DNA, the CDR3 is TGTGCCAGCAGCTTAGAGACCGTAGAAAATTCACCCCTCCACTTT. Translating it yields CASSLETVENSPLHF. Supplemented by reference TRBV7-9 and TRBJ1-6, the full variable domain reads DTGVSQNPRHKITKRGQNVTFRCDPISEHNRLYWYRQTLGQGPEFLTYFQNEAQLEKSRLLSDRFSAERPKGSFSTLEIQRTEQGDSAMYLCASSLETVENSPLHFGNGTRLTVT.

The chain recombines TRBV6-6 with TRBJ2-7; 11 bases fit TRBD2. The CDR3 extends over 17 amino acids. Germline assignment: CDR1 MNHNY and CDR2 SVGAGI (reference sequence). J gave up 2 bases and V 2 bases, and 8 bases lay outside the gene matches. The CDR3 region has the DNA TGTGCCAGCAGTTACCTAGCGGCGGGACTAGCGGCCTACGAGCAGTACTTC. It specifies CASSYLAAGLAAYEQYF.

The chain employs TRBV7-8 and TRBJ2-5; TRBD1 agrees at 7 bases. The junction had 9 bases not matched to a gene; V was cut back by 3 bases and J by 5 bases. Per the germline V gene, CDR1 is SGHVS and CDR2 is FQNEAQ. The CDR3 contains 15 residues. For the CDR3, the DNA is TGTGCCAGCAGCTTCGACAGGGCTTTTGCGGAGACCCAGTACTTC. It translates to CASSFDRAFAETQYF.

This clonotype is classed as medium-sized (0.01 to 0.1%). The chain employs TRBV7-8 and TRBJ2-1, with D hard to call. This CDR3 has 17 residues. Germline CDR1 is SGHVS and CDR2 is FQNEAQ. V gave up 0 bases and J gave up 0 bases, with 12 bases separating them. Written as DNA, the CDR3 is TGTGCCAGCAGCTTAGCGGGCGAATACATCTCCTACAATGAGCAGTTCTTC. As protein: CASSLAGEYISYNEQFF.

The gene calls are TRBV28 and TRBJ1-1, with 8 positions matching TRBD1. The junction had 7 bases not matched to a gene; V was cut back by 3 bases and J by 1 base. Germline values: CDR1 MDHEN, CDR2 SYDVKM. The CDR3 loop spans 16 amino acids. The CDR3 DNA is TGTGCCAGCAGTTTTGCCAGGGGGCCGGGGAACACTGAAGCTTTCTTT. Its translation: CASSFARGPGNTEAFF.

This clonotype came up a few times. The rearrangement links TRBV19 to TRBJ2-3; tentatively, D is TRBD2 (7 bases). The J call may not be correct, given that the DNA end is closer to TRBJ2-1. Germline values: CDR1 LNHDA, CDR2 SQIVND (reference sequence). This CDR3 comprises 14 residues. The CDR3, as DNA: TGTGCCAGTGCGGAGGGGGGGGGGGCGGGTGAGCAGTTCTTC. This gives the protein CASAEGGGAGEQFF.

The chain couples TRBV7-6 to TRBJ2-1, with 12 bases identical to TRBD2. The CDR3 totals 15 residues. Germline V gene sequence: CDR1 SGHVS, CDR2 FNYEAQ. Losses at the gene ends were 5 bases for V and 8 bases for J; bases not matched to a gene: 7. Here the CDR3 DNA reads TGTGCCAGCAGCCTCCGACTAGCGGGAGAGGATGAGCAGTTCTTC. Translating it yields CASSLRLAGEDEQFF.

In this sample, this clonotype turned up many times. The rearrangement uses TRBV11-2 and TRBJ2-3; TRBD2 agrees at 13 bases. The CDR3 loop spans 16 amino acids. From germline, CDR1 is SGHAT and CDR2 FQNNGV. Losses at the gene ends were 5 bases for V and 5 bases for J; bases not matched to a gene: 7. The CDR3 nucleotides are TGTGCCAGCAGCACCTCACTAGCGGGAGGGGTAGATACGCAGTATTTT. Its protein is CASSTSLAGGVDTQYF. The whole variable domain, filled in from reference TRBV11-2 and TRBJ2-3, reads EAGVAQSPRYKIIEKRQSVAFWCNPISGHATLYWYQQILGQGPKLLIQFQNNGVVDDSQLPKDRFSAERLKGVDSTLKIQPAKLEDSAVYLCASSTSLAGGVDTQYFGPGTRLTVL.

This clonotype was detected many times. The chain has TRBV5-1 and TRBJ2-5; 9 bases are shared with TRBD2. CDR1 and CDR2 (germline): SGHRS, YFSETQ. V was clipped by 1 base and J by 5 bases; unmatched bases: 3. This CDR3 is built from 14 residues. The CDR3 DNA follows: TGCGCCAGCAGCTTGTCTGCGGGGGGGGAGACCCAGTACTTC. Its translation is CASSLSAGGETQYF.

By frequency in the sample, this clonotype is medium-sized. The chain employs TRBV12-3 or TRBV12-4 and TRBJ1-2; TRBD1 agrees at 9 bases. This CDR3 contains 13 residues. V lost 3 bases and J lost 8; bases outside the gene matches: 4. The CDR3, as DNA: TGTGCCAGCAGTTTGGAGGACAGGGGCGGCTACACCTTC. It encodes CASSLEDRGGYTF.

In its sample, this clonotype was seen a few times. The gene calls are TRBV7-9 and TRBJ2-1, with TRBD2 identical over 9 bases. The V and J ends lost 2 bases and 2 bases, in that order; junction bases with no gene match: 4. The CDR3 sequence is 16 residues long. Looked up from germline, CDR1 is SEHNR and CDR2 is FQNEAQ (reference sequence). CDR3 DNA sequence: TGTGCCAGCAGCTTATCTAGCGGGAAACCCTACAATGAGCAGTTCTTC. This encodes CASSLSSGKPYNEQFF.

This clonotype is judged medium-sized. J is TRBJ2-3 and V is TRBV10-3; no clear D. Per the germline V gene, CDR1 is ENHRY and CDR2 is SYGVKD. V lost 5 bases, J lost 2 bases, and 11 bases lay in between. CDR3 length equals 14 residues. This CDR3 is CAISPENPTDTQYF. The CDR3 nucleotides read TGTGCCATCAGTCCGGAGAATCCCACAGATACGCAGTATTTT.

This clonotype is termed medium-sized (0.01 to 0.1%). The rearrangement joins TRBV7-3 to TRBJ2-5; no clear D gene. The CDR3 covers 13 residues. CDR1 and CDR2 from the germline V gene are SGHTA and FQGTGA. The V end was cut by 1 base, the J end by 3 bases, with 6 bases between. The CDR3 DNA reads TGTGCCAGCAGCTTAAACGGAGAAGAGACCCAGTACTTC. This encodes CASSLNGEETQYF. The full variable domain, completed using reference TRBV7-3 and TRBJ2-5, is GAGVSQTPSNKVTEKGKYVELRCDPISGHTALYWYRQSLGQGPEFLIYFQGTGAADDSGLPNDRFFAVRPEGSVSTLKIQRTERGDSAVYLCASSLNGEETQYFGPGTRLLVL.

This clonotype occurred once. The CDR3, as DNA: TGTGCCAGCAGCCTGGACAGGGGGGAAGATGCTCCCCCGAAGTCAGAAGCTTTCTTT. Protein sequence: CASSLDRGEDAPPKSEAFF. The chain joins TRBV28 to TRBJ1-1; 10 positions match TRBD1. In germline, CDR1 is MDHEN, CDR2 SYDVKM. CDR3 length: 19 residues. V shed 6 bases and J 8 bases; nucleotides not matched to a gene: 24. Complete variable domain (other parts from reference TRBV28 and TRBJ1-1): DVKVTQSSRYLVKRTGEKVFLECVQDMDHENMFWYRQDPGLGLRLIYFSYDVKMKEKGDIPEGYSVSREKKERFSLILESASTNQTSMYLCASSLDRGEDAPPKSEAFFGQGTRLTVV.

The chain joins TRBV7-6 to TRBJ2-3, with 9 bases matching TRBD2. Germline V lookup: CDR1 SGHVS, CDR2 FNYEAQ. J gave up 3 bases and V 0 bases, and 4 bases lay outside the gene matches. The length of the CDR3 is 16 residues. CDR3 sequence: CASSLAGGGGTDTQYF. CDR3 sequence (DNA): TGTGCCAGCAGCTTAGCTGGCGGGGGGGGGACAGATACGCAGTATTTT.

There are many counts of this clonotype. The V and J genes are TRBV28 and TRBJ2-7, with D uncertain. Deletions cut 1 base from V and 3 bases from J, with 7 bases between. In germline, CDR1 is MDHEN, CDR2 SYDVKM. The CDR3 length is 13 residues. Here the CDR3 reads CASSLLRGYEQYF. In nucleotides, the CDR3 is TGTGCCAGCAGTTTATTACGCGGCTACGAGCAGTACTTC.

The rearrangement links TRBV6-9 to TRBJ1-1, with a possible D match to TRBD1 (5 bases). Germline V CDR1 and CDR2: MNHGY, SVAAGI. The CDR3 contains 17 residues. V lost 3 bases, J lost 0 bases, and 17 bases lay in between. Written as DNA, the CDR3 is TGTGCCAGCAGTTACAAAGGTTGGGGGACCCTGAACACTGAAGCTTTCTTT. Translating it yields CASSYKGWGTLNTEAFF.

This clonotype showed up just a few times. The V call is TRBV19, the J call TRBJ2-7; D uncertain. With 6 bases removed from V and 2 bases from J, the gap between germline ends came to 20 bases. The CDR3 spans 16 residues. Germline V lookup: CDR1 LNHDA, CDR2 SQIVND (reference sequence). The CDR3 loop is CASRTTHQTPTYEQYF. CDR3 in DNA: TGTGCCAGTAGAACCACACACCAAACTCCCACCTACGAGCAGTACTTC.